Below, one T cell receptor beta chain is given with its context. Its antigen is currently unknown. These data are taken from a study of OX40 agonist ivuxolimab in advanced cancers. Study background: The group had a mean age of 60 years, ranged from about 20 to 79, and was approximately 81% male.

Germline CDR1 SGHDT, CDR2 YYEEEE. Unmatched junction bases numbered 4, after V lost 2 bases and J lost 9 bases. CDR3 length: 14 residues. The sampling schedule covered blood at baseline, cycle 4 day 1, and cycle 7 day 1. Sequencing used immunoSEQ multiplex PCR; TCRdb keeps in-frame clones, though not all of them. The sample contains about 68,000 clones, 70% to 90% of which appear only once. Findings and limits, study-wide: Expanded clones were, on average, more numerous in CD8+ T cells than in CD4+.

Material: CD4+ or CD8+ T cells sorted from blood, obtained in a trial of the OX40 agonist ivuxolimab. The sequence was obtained from an adult with an advanced solid tumor such as melanoma, head and neck, liver or kidney cancer. The chain carries TRBV5-6 and TRBJ1-6, with 8 bases matching TRBD1. The CDR3 is CASSLGQGISPLHF. In DNA, the CDR3 is TGTGCCAGCAGCTTAGGACAGGGCATTTCACCCCTCCACTTT.